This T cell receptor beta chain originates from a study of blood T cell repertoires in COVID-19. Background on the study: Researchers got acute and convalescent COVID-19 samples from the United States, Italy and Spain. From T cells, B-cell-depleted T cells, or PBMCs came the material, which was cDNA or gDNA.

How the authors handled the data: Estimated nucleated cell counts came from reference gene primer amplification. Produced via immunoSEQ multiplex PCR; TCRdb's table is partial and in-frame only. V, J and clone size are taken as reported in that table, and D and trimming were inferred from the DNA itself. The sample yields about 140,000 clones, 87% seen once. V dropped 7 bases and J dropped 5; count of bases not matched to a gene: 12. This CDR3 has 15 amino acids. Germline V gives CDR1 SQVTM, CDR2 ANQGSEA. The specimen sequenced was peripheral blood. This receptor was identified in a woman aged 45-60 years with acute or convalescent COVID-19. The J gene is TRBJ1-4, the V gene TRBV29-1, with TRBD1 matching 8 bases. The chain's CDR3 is CSGVDRAGGNEKLFF. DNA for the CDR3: TGCAGCGGCGTGGACAGGGCAGGGGGAAATGAAAAACTGTTTTTT.